This T cell receptor (beta chain) was profiled in a study of blood T cells in healthy people across ages. The use of a sample-barcoded 5' primer and a J-beta primer mix characterized a second PCR of roughly 7 to 12 cycles. TCRdb passed the 5' RACE reads through MiXCR, listing each CDR3 protein once. The table has about a million distinct CDR3 sequences, 35% to 40% seen once; the top ten hold less than 15%. This CDR3 comprises 15 residues. J lost 6 bases, V lost 1 base, and 2 bases had no gene match. Per germline, CDR1 MNHNS and CDR2 SASEGT. The source of this sequence is a man aged 18 to 30 in good health. The chain couples TRBV6-1 to TRBJ1-5; TRBD1 agrees at 11 bases. Sequencing was carried out using blood. The CDR3 sequence: CASSEGTGGGQPQHF. The CDR3 nucleotides are TGTGCCAGCAGTGAAGGGACAGGGGGCGGTCAGCCCCAGCATTTT.